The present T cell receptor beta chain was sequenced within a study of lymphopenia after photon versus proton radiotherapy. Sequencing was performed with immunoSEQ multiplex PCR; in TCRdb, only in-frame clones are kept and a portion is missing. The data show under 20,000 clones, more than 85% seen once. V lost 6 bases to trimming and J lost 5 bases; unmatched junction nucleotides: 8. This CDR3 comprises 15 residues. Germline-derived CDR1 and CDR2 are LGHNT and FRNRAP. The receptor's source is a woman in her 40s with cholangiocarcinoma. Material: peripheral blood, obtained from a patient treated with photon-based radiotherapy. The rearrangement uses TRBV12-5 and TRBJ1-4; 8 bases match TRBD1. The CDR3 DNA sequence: TGTGCTAGTGGCCGGGACAGGAGTTACAATGAAAAACTGTTTTTT. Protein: CASGRDRSYNEKLFF.